One sample yielded the 3 T cell receptor beta chains listed below, sequenced in a study of cytomegalovirus exposure and HLA in healthy donors. 60 Vbeta and 13 Jbeta primers were used in PCR. Libraries were prepared by immunoSEQ multiplex PCR; TCRdb keeps only in-frame clonotypes and omits some of them. The table records approximately 88,000 clones, roughly 76% of them present only once. The sample was PBMCs. The receptors were gathered from a male donor in good health and CMV-seronegative.

J is TRBJ2-3 and V is TRBV9; 10 nucleotides line up with TRBD2. V was clipped by 2 bases and J by 3 bases; unmatched bases: 3. Germline V gene sequence: CDR1 SGDLS, CDR2 YYNGEE. This CDR3 is 15 amino acids long. The CDR3 coding sequence is TGTGCCAGCAGCGTCAGCGGGGGGGGAACAGATACGCAGTATTTT. It specifies CASSVSGGGTDTQYF.

The rearrangement joins TRBV28 to TRBJ1-1; the D gene is possibly TRBD1 (5 bases). Trimming removed 3 bases from V and 1 base from J, with 15 bases in between. Looked up from germline, CDR1 is MDHEN and CDR2 is SYDVKM. The CDR3 runs 16 residues. CDR3 DNA: TGTGCCAGCAGTTTGAGAGGGGAGGGAAGGAACACTGAAGCTTTCTTT. Translating gives CASSLRGEGRNTEAFF.

The gene calls are TRBV6-5 and TRBJ1-3, with TRBD1 matching 8 bases. After removal of 0 bases from V and 4 bases from J, the junction contained 2 bases not matched to a gene. CDR3 length equals 15 residues. The germline V gene encodes CDR1 MNHEY and CDR2 SVGAGI. CDR3: CASSYSRTGGNTIYF. The CDR3 DNA reads TGTGCCAGCAGTTACTCGAGGACAGGGGGAAACACCATATATTTT.